The T cell receptor beta chain described here comes from a study of shared clonotypes between healthy human individuals. Overall study context: CD4 naive and CD4 memory each took three plates per donor, while CD8 naive took two and CD8 memory one.

HIV-negative, healthy adults without recent acute infections or vaccinations were the donors. The CDR3 spans 15 residues. CDR1 SGHTS and CDR2 YDEGEE come from the germline V gene. V was trimmed by 2 bases and J by 2 bases, leaving 14 bases between them. Sequencing was performed with immunoSEQ multiplex PCR; in TCRdb, only in-frame clones are kept and a portion is missing. Here the sample spans 98,000 or so clones, 55% to 70% being singletons. This clone was detected a few times. Sequencing input: memory CD8+ T cells sorted from blood. Subset given: CD45RO+ cells pooled with CCR7-negative TemRA cells. This receptor was identified in a woman aged 25-40 years in good health. The chain has TRBV5-8 and TRBJ2-7; D might be TRBD2 (6 bases). CDR3 nucleotides: TGTGCCAGCAGCTTAGAAGGCGGAGGGACCTACGAGCAGTACTTC. Amino acid sequence: CASSLEGGGTYEQYF.